This TCR beta chain was sequenced for a study of shared clonotypes between healthy human individuals. Points from the study as a whole: Clonotype sharing among the donors was expected to vary with sequencing depth.

V lost 3 bases to trimming and J lost 4 bases, with 18 bases between them. CDR3 length equals 16 residues. With respect to this clone: Its target is unknown.

Repertoires were generated with immunoSEQ multiplex PCR, while TCRdb's copy carries only in-frame clones and drops some. The sample shows about 1.1 million clones, about 80% of them seen only once. V is TRBV5-3 and J is TRBJ2-3, with D perhaps matching TRBD2 (6 bases). TRBV5-3 qualifies as an ORF whose function is uncertain. Input material: memory CD4+ T cells from PBMCs. Subset defined: CD45RA-negative fraction. The receptor's source is a man between 18 and 29 years old in good health. Some clones in this sample may be carry-over from other donors' samples. The CDR3 loop is CARSCTVPRGSDTQYF. The CDR3 DNA follows: TGTGCCAGAAGCTGTACCGTCCCCCGGGGGTCAGATACGCAGTATTTT.